This TCR beta chain was recorded in a study of blood T cell repertoires in COVID-19. The V and J ends lost 1 base and 1 base, in that order; junction bases with no gene match: 6. This CDR3 comprises 17 residues. The germline gives CDR1 SGDLS, CDR2 YYNGEE. Shortly before study entry, within 2 weeks, exposed participants had met a COVID-19 case. Assay used: immunoSEQ multiplex PCR; TCRdb lists only in-frame clones, some missing. The table shows approximately 140,000 clones, with 80% to 85% occurring only once. The chain links TRBV9 to TRBJ2-1, with 9 bases fitting TRBD2. Sequences were obtained from PBMCs or T cells enriched from blood (not recorded which). This clonotype originated in a woman in her fifties or sixties who had been exposed to COVID-19. The CDR3 region is CASSVTSSGRSYNEQFF. CDR3 in DNA: TGTGCCAGCAGCGTAACTTCGAGCGGGAGGTCCTACAATGAGCAGTTCTTC.